This T cell receptor (beta chain) was captured by sequencing in a study of blood T cell repertoires in COVID-19. Study-wide background: The United States, Italy and Spain were the sources of the acute and convalescent COVID-19 samples. T cells, B-cell-depleted T cells, or PBMCs supplied cDNA or gDNA.

Original data processing: Reference gene primer amplification in the assay estimated nucleated cell counts. Assay: immunoSEQ multiplex PCR; the TCRdb copy retains only in-frame clones and omits some. That table furnishes V, J and clone size, whereas the DNA furnished D and trimming. The sample holds 80,000 to 130,000 clones; approximately 86% are singletons and the top ten take 5.5% to 6.5%. Per the germline V gene, CDR1 is LGHNA and CDR2 is YNFKEQ. The CDR3 runs 17 residues. The trim removed 2 bases at V and 6 bases at J, leaving 12 bases unmatched. This clone was seen a handful of times. The TCR originated in a woman in her sixties or seventies with acute or convalescent COVID-19. The sequenced sample was peripheral blood. This chain links TRBV4-2 with TRBJ1-1; 10 bases line up with TRBD1. Written as DNA, the CDR3 is TGTGCCAGCAGCCAACAACCTCCGGGACAGGGGCTTTCTGAAGCTTTCTTT. Its protein is CASSQQPPGQGLSEAFF.